Listed below are T cell receptor beta chains from one sample, sequenced in a study of T cells in Graves' hyperthyroidism and ophthalmopathy. From the multiplex PCR reads, TCRdb called clonotypes with MiXCR, one entry per CDR3 protein. Of approximately 430,000 distinct CDR3 sequences listed, around 16% are singletons. The specimen was blood. The receptors shown here come from a woman between 18 and 29 years old with Graves' hyperthyroidism. CDR3s include the opening cysteine and the closing phenylalanine or tryptophan. Clone size appears in some rows only: once, few, many, or a class for an expanded clone.

CASSQENDRDTHSNQPQHF TRBJ1-5 TRBV4-1 few
CASSPGDSSGYTF TRBJ1-2 TRBV28 many
CASSPNTGRNEKLFF TRBJ1-4 TRBV18 .
CVSSANPGTVDYSNQPQHF TRBJ1-5 TRBV27 many
CASSLEDSPLWGNTIYF TRBJ1-3 TRBV11-3 .
CASSQLGPAKNIQYF TRBJ2-4 TRBV3-1 many
CASTVGAGVPYEQYF TRBJ2-7 TRBV6-1 .
CAGSSPPGQGGTDTQYF TRBJ2-3 TRBV12-3/TRBV12-4 few
CASSTGLLNTEAFF TRBJ1-1 TRBV6-1 many
CASRTGTWNTEAFF TRBJ1-1 TRBV2 many
CASSRTGRLSYNSPLHF TRBJ1-6 TRBV7-2 many
CASSQGSGRAVEEQYF TRBJ2-7 TRBV4-1 .
CASIFLGDIQNTEAFF TRBJ1-1 TRBV5-6 many
CASSLRQGAWDTQYF TRBJ2-3 TRBV7-9 few
CASNPKREGRNERFF TRBJ2-1 TRBV5-1 .
CASSLTLSGGHYNEQFF TRBJ2-1 TRBV5-1 .
CASSSRRVSGNTIYF TRBJ1-3 TRBV18 many
CASSQGYAFDTEAFF TRBJ1-1 TRBV14 .
CASSSRQGFSVGNQPQHF TRBJ1-5 TRBV6-2/TRBV6-3 many
CASRDKDRSNTEAFF TRBJ1-1 TRBV2 many
CASSRPPGAGGLADTQYF TRBJ2-3 TRBV4-2 .
CASSFTSGSKNEQFF TRBJ2-1 TRBV28 many
CASSKQRSGKSDTQYF TRBJ2-3 TRBV19 few
CSVRDSLNTGELFF TRBJ2-2 TRBV29-1 few
CASSLGTSAYQETQYF TRBJ2-5 TRBV9 few
CASSDLAGAIQETQYF TRBJ2-5 TRBV2 many
CATRGLNTEAFF TRBJ1-1 TRBV15 many
CASSSGQGANEKLFF TRBJ1-4 TRBV5-1 .
CAISAKGAYEQYF TRBJ2-7 TRBV10-3 .
CAATTRRGTDTQYF TRBJ2-3 TRBV6-1 .
CSVSSGQYTDTQYF TRBJ2-3 TRBV20-1 many
CASSAGTTYEQYF TRBJ2-7 TRBV10-2 .
CASSERQVTNTEAFF TRBJ1-1 TRBV2 many
CASSETGGGYNSPLHF TRBJ1-6 TRBV9 .
CASRPQGDTEAFF TRBJ1-1 TRBV10-2 many
CASSPLGGNTIYF TRBJ1-3 TRBV12-3/TRBV12-4 many
CAAWDRGINYNQPQHF TRBJ1-5 TRBV6-7 few
CSVARDKALLNYGYTF TRBJ1-2 TRBV29-1 .
CASSLTRDSTYEQYF TRBJ2-7 TRBV28 many
CASSQDSWGGGEQFF TRBJ2-1 TRBV14 .
CASSPPRSEAFF TRBJ1-1 TRBV3-1 many
CASSATGGRQPQHF TRBJ1-5 TRBV28 many
CASSLVTGAGETQYF TRBJ2-5 TRBV7-2 many
CASSVPPLKVCSEQFF TRBJ2-1 TRBV9 many
CASSFRPFLAKNIQYF TRBJ2-4 TRBV7-8 many
CASSGTSGSYEQYF TRBJ2-7 TRBV25-1 many
CASSSRTGGLGYTF TRBJ1-2 TRBV7-8 many
CASSLNPDRGRGGLYGYTF TRBJ1-2 TRBV27 once
CASSVGTAGVYTDTQYF TRBJ2-3 TRBV9 .
CASSLVPGTIYF TRBJ1-3 TRBV7-2 many
CASSFHGRSQPQHF TRBJ1-5 TRBV28 many
CAGGTGRGEQYF TRBJ2-7 TRBV2 many